This T cell receptor (beta chain) came from a study of shared clonotypes between healthy human individuals (dated by TCRdb to 2018 to 2020). The study in broad terms: A few men and a couple of women, aged 18 to 49 years, made up the cohort. For each donor, three plates each were used for CD4 naive and CD4 memory, two plates were used for CD8 naive, and one plate was used for CD8 memory. Blood TCR repertoires of about 5 healthy adults were deeply sequenced to estimate repertoire size and the extent of clonotype sharing between individuals. Leukapheresis yielded between about 0.85 and 9.5 billion PBMCs per donor. Libraries were prepared and TCR repertoires were sequenced by different laboratories using diverse techniques, in order to increase sequencing depth and limit assay-specific biases. Points the paper makes about the study in general: Sampling was restricted to blood, and TCR repertoires in tissue are likely to differ from TCR repertoires in blood. Even with the large sequencing depth, rarefaction of the sorted-subset datasets indicated that sequencing was incomplete. Naive subsets generally had larger estimated clonotype richness than memory subsets. Higher generation probabilities were observed for clonotypes shared by all four sorted-subset donors than for non-shared clonotypes. The small number of donors limited the genetic and exposure-history diversity represented. Across a few donors, approximately 5% of naive CD4, roughly 3.3% of naive CD8, approximately 2.5% of memory CD4, and under 0.45% of memory CD8 clonotypes were shared. Pairwise subsampling indicated that sequencing depth was expected to affect the degree of clonotype sharing among donors.

Using the deep immunoSEQ assay, multiplex PCR amplified TCR CDR3 regions from genomic DNA. Extracted genomic DNA from each cell subset was spread evenly across all wells of several immunoSEQ 96-well plates, with each plate serving as a replicate. For sorted subsets, about 200 ng genomic DNA, equal to approximately 30,000 T cell genomes, was loaded into each replicate PCR. Purified libraries were quantified with a Qubit 3.0 fluorometer, sized on a Bioanalyzer 2100, and re-quantified with the KAPA Library Quantification kit. Each immunoSEQ 96-well plate was sequenced on its own single-read 150-cycle Illumina NextSeq 550 flow cell. Regarding the original processing steps: Because only junctional sequences without quality scores were contained in the immunoSEQ output, filtering matching that applied to full-length reads could not be performed. To assign V/J genes and CDR3, sequences were annotated using PyIR, a Python wrapper for IgBLAST v1.9, with IMGT germline references. Reads were filtered out if the reads had weak V/J assignments (E-value above 1e-6), no CDR3, stop codons, out-of-frame junctions, or ambiguous translated residues. V3J clonotypes were defined by identical inferred V gene, J gene, and CDR3 amino acid sequence. Percentage overlap between repertoires was calculated by dividing the number of shared unique clonotypes by the size of the smaller repertoire. Three approaches were used to assess repertoire richness: RTK rarefaction, the Chao1 estimator, and Recon v2.1 estimates of unobserved clonotypes. For all TCRbeta clonotypes obtained by the gDNA method from several donors, generation probabilities were computed with OLGA. The table comes from immuneACCESS by way of TCRdb, which keeps in-frame sequences with V and J called. Part of the clones is missing from these tables; in studies checked, under half for an unresolved V gene and the rest for unknown reasons. The D gene and trimming were derived from the DNA, and the V and J assignments and clone size from that table. A total of roughly 500,000 clones appear in this sample, about 95% of them only once. The biggest ten clones account for about 0.057% of the sample.

Regarding this clone: The specificity of this receptor is unknown. Base qualities are missing; no much larger clone stands one base away.

The donors were healthy, HIV-negative adults who had no recently reported acute infections or vaccinations. Every donor was a Caucasian adult residing in Nashville, Tennessee, USA. Magnetic negative selection was used to enrich CD4+ T cells, after which naive cells were positively selected on CD45RA and the negative fraction became the memory subset. After blood collection by leukapheresis, PBMCs were isolated using Ficoll-Histopaque density gradient centrifugation and then cryopreserved in the vapor phase of liquid nitrogen. Analytical flow cytometry was used to check the purity and quantity of every magnetically sorted T cell population. From each sorted fraction, genomic DNA was isolated and quantified by UV absorbance on a Nanodrop 2000c. CDR1 and CDR2 are drawn from the germline V gene: MGHRA, YSYEKL. Compared with germline, V lacks 1 base and J lacks 2 bases; bases without a gene match: 6. The CDR3 measures 17 amino acids from cysteine to phenylalanine. The read is trimmed to its CDR3 DNA, 51 bases read in frame from base 1.

This chain joins TRBV4-1 to TRBJ2-1, with 9 bases aligning to TRBD2. The source is a woman aged 25 to 39 in good health. What was sequenced was naive CD4+ T cells sorted from blood. The cell subset or site label corresponds to: CD45RA+ positively selected. The DNA is as follows: TGCGCCAGCAGCCAAGGTCGCGGGAGGGATGCCTACAATGAGCAGTTCTTC. Translated, it gives CASSQGRGRDAYNEQFF.